Shown below are 21 T cell receptor beta chains from a single sample sequenced in a study of blood T cell repertoires in COVID-19. The protocol was immunoSEQ multiplex PCR, while the TCRdb copy is restricted to in-frame clones and leaves out a portion. The sample lists approximately 210,000 clones, around 88% occurring once. Sequences were obtained from peripheral blood. Receptors were obtained from a woman aged 50 to 65 with acute or convalescent COVID-19.

There are a few counts of this clone. V usage is TRBV9 and J usage is TRBJ1-3; 7 bases are a match to TRBD1. V was clipped by 3 bases and J by 0 bases; unmatched bases: 6. The CDR3 is 16 residues long. The germline CDR1 and CDR2 sequences are SGDLS and YYNGEE. The CDR3: CASSARDSISGNTIYF. In DNA form, the CDR3 reads TGTGCCAGCAGCGCCCGGGACAGCATCTCTGGAAACACCATATATTTT.

The chain carries TRBV19 and TRBJ2-2; D is perhaps TRBD2 (5 bases). Germline lookup yields CDR1 LNHDA and CDR2 SQIVND (reference sequence). Deletions cut 3 bases from V and 5 bases from J, with 19 bases between. The CDR3 covers 17 residues. This chain's CDR3 is CASSMLGKRSGTGELFF. CDR3 nucleotides: TGTGCCAGTAGTATGTTGGGCAAGCGGAGCGGAACCGGGGAGCTGTTTTTT.

The genes are TRBV6-2 or TRBV6-3 and TRBJ2-7; D ambiguous. The CDR3 spans 10 residues. The V end lost 5 bases, the J end lost 3 bases, and 2 bases lay between the germline ends. Germline CDR1 MNHEY, CDR2 SVGEGT. The CDR3 DNA reads TGTGCCAGCAGTCACTACGAGCAGTACTTC. Its protein product is CASSHYEQYF.

V usage is TRBV11-3 and J usage is TRBJ2-1, with 8 bases that match TRBD2. This CDR3 has 14 amino acids. With 1 base clipped from V and 8 bases from J, the junction kept 4 bases outside the gene matches. Germline CDR1 and CDR2: SGHNT and YENEEA. CDR3 bases: TGTGCCAGCAGCTTAGGCCCGGGACTAGATGAGCAGTTCTTC. Encoded protein: CASSLGPGLDEQFF.

J is TRBJ2-1 and V is TRBV6-6; 7 bases match TRBD1. With V trimmed by 5 bases and J by 4 bases, 11 bases remained unmatched. Germline CDR1 MNHNY, CDR2 SVGAGI (reference sequence). The CDR3 sequence is 16 residues long. As DNA, the CDR3 is TGTGCCAGCAGTATCCCCGGGACAGAGGTTTACAATGAGCAGTTCTTC. Protein sequence: CASSIPGTEVYNEQFF.

The J gene is TRBJ2-1, the V gene TRBV7-2, with a tentative D call TRBD2 (5 bases). Germline V gene sequence: CDR1 SGHTA, CDR2 FQGNSA. The CDR3 runs 16 residues. The V end lost 2 bases, the J end lost 0 bases, and 11 bases lay between the germline ends. CDR3 nucleotides: TGTGCCAGCAGCTTAATAAGGGAGAGCTCCTACAATGAGCAGTTCTTC. The encoded protein is CASSLIRESSYNEQFF.

This chain joins TRBV5-4 and TRBJ2-7; 10 bases are shared with TRBD1. The CDR3 runs to 14 residues. The germline V gene has CDR1 SGHNT and CDR2 YYREEE (reference sequence). V shed 3 bases, J shed 1 base, and the junction held 1 base outside the gene matches. The CDR3 DNA sequence: TGTGCCAGCAGCTGGGGACAGGGGTCCTACGAGCAGTACTTC. As protein: CASSWGQGSYEQYF.

The chain combines TRBV2 with TRBJ1-6, with 7 bases matching TRBD1. The germline gives CDR1 SNHLY, CDR2 FYNNEI. V gave up 7 bases and J gave up 5 bases; unmatched junction bases: 11. This CDR3 comprises 16 residues. CDR3 in DNA: TGTGCCAGCATTCGCGACAGGGCGCAGGATAATTCACCCCTCCACTTT. Its protein product is CASIRDRAQDNSPLHF.

The DNA of the CDR3 is TGTGCCACCAGTGACGGGGACAGGGGGCCCCAGATGGCGCAGTATTTT. It codes for CATSDGDRGPQMAQYF. V usage is TRBV24-1 and J usage is TRBJ2-3, with 12 nucleotides matching TRBD1. There are 16 residues in the CDR3. Germline assignment: CDR1 KGHDR and CDR2 SFDVKD. Germline trimming cut 4 bases from V and 10 bases from J; bases unmatched to any gene: 11.

The CDR3 spells CASSITGGLRNEQYF. Written as DNA, the CDR3 is TGTGCCAGCAGTATCACAGGGGGCCTTCGGAACGAGCAGTACTTC. J is TRBJ2-7 and V is TRBV28; 9 bases agree with TRBD1. After removal of 5 bases from V and 5 bases from J, the junction contained 10 bases not matched to a gene. Looked up from germline, CDR1 is MDHEN and CDR2 is SYDVKM. The CDR3 has 15 residues.

This chain links TRBV6-5 with TRBJ2-7; TRBD2 is a possible D gene (6 bases). Germline values: CDR1 MNHEY, CDR2 SVGAGI. CDR3 length equals 15 residues. V was clipped by 6 bases and J by 1 base, with 16 bases between them. The CDR3 sequence: CASSPPGLRSYEQYF. The CDR3 DNA sequence: TGTGCCAGCAGCCCACCGGGACTTCGTTCCTACGAGCAGTACTTC.

This chain uses TRBV5-1 with TRBJ2-2, with D perhaps TRBD1 (5 bases). The CDR3 contains 15 residues. Germline loops: CDR1 SGHRS, CDR2 YFSETQ. Between the trimmed V and J ends, which lost 4 bases and 1 base, there was a span of 11 bases. CDR3 residues: CASSVKRGNTGELFF. CDR3 coding DNA: TGCGCCAGCAGCGTCAAAAGGGGGAACACCGGGGAGCTGTTTTTT.

The V and J genes are TRBV3-1 (or the pseudogene TRBV3-2) and TRBJ2-1; D is possibly TRBD1 (6 bases). V lost 3 bases, J lost 7 bases, and 16 bases lay in between. The germline V gene encodes CDR1 LGHDT and CDR2 YNNKEL (reference sequence). This CDR3 comprises 15 residues. In DNA form, the CDR3 reads TGTGCCAGCAGCCACAGGTGGGGGCGCGAAAATGAGCAGTTCTTC. Encoded protein: CASSHRWGRENEQFF.

The chain couples TRBV10-2 to TRBJ2-7, with TRBD1 matching over 7 bases. The germline gives CDR1 WSHSY, CDR2 SAAADI. With V trimmed by 7 bases and J by 3 bases, 9 bases remained unmatched. This CDR3 is built from 14 residues. The CDR3 nucleotides are TGCGCCAGCAACGGTGGGCAGGGGGTCTACGAGCAGTACTTC. Protein product: CASNGGQGVYEQYF.

This chain links TRBV5-4 with TRBJ2-7; 9 bases line up with TRBD1. Germline values: CDR1 SGHNT, CDR2 YYREEE (reference sequence). With 4 bases clipped from V and 0 bases from J, the junction kept 5 bases outside the gene matches. This CDR3 is built from 15 residues. DNA of the CDR3: TGTGCCAGCAGCCCCGGACAGGGGTTCTCCTACGAGCAGTACTTC. It is translated as CASSPGQGFSYEQYF.

V and J are TRBV28 and TRBJ2-7; weak D call: TRBD1 (6 bases). The V and J ends lost 7 bases and 3 bases respectively, with 13 bases between them. Per germline, CDR1 MDHEN and CDR2 SYDVKM. CDR3 length equals 13 residues. The CDR3 coding sequence is TGTGCCAGCAACCCGGACAGAAACTACGAGCAGTACTTC. As protein: CASNPDRNYEQYF. The full variable domain, its missing parts supplied by reference TRBV28 and TRBJ2-7, is DVKVTQSSRYLVKRTGEKVFLECVQDMDHENMFWYRQDPGLGLRLIYFSYDVKMKEKGDIPEGYSVSREKKERFSLILESASTNQTSMYLCASNPDRNYEQYFGPGTRLTVT.

The chain employs TRBV3-1 (or the pseudogene TRBV3-2) and TRBJ2-3; possibly TRBD2 for D (6 bases). The CDR3 is 13 residues long. V dropped 5 bases and J dropped 8 bases, with 14 bases sitting between them. Germline V gene data show CDR1 as LGHDT and CDR2 as YNNKEL (reference sequence). Here the CDR3 DNA reads TGTGCCAGCAGCTCCGTAAAGCGGGCTACGCAGTATTTT. Encoded protein: CASSSVKRATQYF.

Here the CDR3 reads CASSLGGGSYGYTF. CDR3 sequence (DNA): TGTGCCAGCAGTTTAGGGGGGGGGTCCTATGGCTACACCTTC. The chain carries TRBV27 and TRBJ1-2; D may be TRBD1 (5 bases). The CDR3 totals 14 residues. Germline loops: CDR1 MNHEY, CDR2 SMNVEV (reference sequence). The V end was cut by 2 bases, the J end by 4 bases, with 11 bases between.

The chain links TRBV28 to TRBJ1-3; a possible D gene is TRBD1 (6 bases). V was cut by 7 bases and J by 2 bases, with 15 bases left in between. The CDR3 loop spans 15 amino acids. Per germline, CDR1 MDHEN and CDR2 SYDVKM. The CDR3 sequence: CASTEYTGTGNTIYF. CDR3 coding DNA: TGTGCCAGCACCGAATACACAGGGACTGGAAACACCATATATTTT.

The genes are TRBV2 and TRBJ2-7; TRBD1 matches at 7 bases. The germline gives CDR1 SNHLY, CDR2 FYNNEI. The CDR3 totals 12 residues. V was clipped by 4 bases and J by 3 bases; unmatched bases: 0. CDR3 region: CASSGQGYEQYF. CDR3 coding DNA: TGTGCCAGCAGTGGACAGGGCTACGAGCAGTACTTC.

The chain couples TRBV3-1 (or the pseudogene TRBV3-2) to TRBJ1-2, with D uncertain. The CDR3 covers 13 residues. The germline CDR1 and CDR2 sequences are LGHDT and YNNKEL (reference sequence). Trimming removed 1 base at V and 7 bases at J, with 10 bases between. CDR3 protein: CASSQVRGRGYTF. CDR3 coding DNA: TGTGCCAGCAGCCAAGTACGGGGTCGTGGCTACACCTTC.